Detailed here is one T cell receptor beta chain. Its antigen is currently unknown. This record belongs to a study of cytomegalovirus exposure and HLA in healthy donors. Study-wide context: The 90 to 150 validation repertoires were produced on the same platform as the roughly 700 repertoires of the first cohort. This was reported in a later analysis. Study-level points and caveats: In vitro work confirmed that a few CMV-associated chains recognize CMV antigens. It was approximately 160 TCR beta chains that were listed as cytomegalovirus-associated.

Sequenced by immunoSEQ multiplex PCR; TCRdb stores in-frame clones only, minus some. Of 120,000 to 150,000 clones listed, 85% to 90% are singletons. V dropped 6 bases and J dropped 5; count of bases not matched to a gene: 4. This CDR3 spans 13 amino acids. Germline values: CDR1 ENHRY, CDR2 SYGVKD. V usage is TRBV10-3 and J usage is TRBJ2-1; 7 bases agree with TRBD1. The sample comprised PBMCs. This receptor was identified in a woman between 18 and 30 years old in good health and CMV-seropositive. CDR3 coding DNA: TGTGCCATCAGCCGGGACAGAGACAATGAGCAGTTCTTC. Protein sequence: CAISRDRDNEQFF.